This T cell receptor (beta chain) came from a study of beta chain features in type 1 diabetes. About the research overall: Healthy donors resembled patients in age, gender and cell yields.

This clone was picked up a small number of times. Antigen unknown. Each of the CD4+ naive, central memory, regulatory and stem cell-like memory populations was sorted via CD45RO/CCR7/CD25/CD127/CD95/CD27. Study-wide points: Patients with type 1 diabetes carried fewer insertions and had more deletions at their VDJ junctions. PCR might favor shorter templates, but any such skew would affect patients and controls equally.

V dropped 5 bases and J dropped 1 base, with 14 bases sitting between them. The germline V gene encodes CDR1 MNHNS and CDR2 SASEGT. The CDR3 has 15 residues. cDNA synthesis used the whole RNA isolate, giving expressed TCRB sequences. TCRdb keeps only in-frame clones here, not all; method: immunoSEQ multiplex PCR. The sample holds some 220,000 clones, 9.5% to 13% seen once. The clonotype was recovered from a man between 18 and 35 years old in good health. J is TRBJ1-2 and V is TRBV6-1, with a weak D call TRBD1 (5 bases). Sequenced: central memory CD4+ T cells from blood. CDR3 nucleotides: TGTGCCAGCAGTCTAGACAGTTCGGATAACTATGGCTACACCTTC. This sequence encodes CASSLDSSDNYGYTF.